Listed here is a single TCR beta chain. Original processing notes: Reference gene primer amplification gave estimated nucleated cell counts. Sequenced by immunoSEQ multiplex PCR; TCRdb stores in-frame clones only, minus some. Clone size and the V and J calls come from that table; the DNA yielded D and trimming. The table includes tens of thousands of clones, around 78% detected once. The sample comes from a study of blood T cell repertoires in COVID-19. Study information: T cells, B-cell-depleted T cells, or PBMCs provided the cDNA or gDNA that served as material.

The germline V gene encodes CDR1 SGHTA and CDR2 FQGTGA. Deletions cut 5 bases from V and 3 bases from J, with 10 bases between. The CDR3 loop spans 14 amino acids. The chain carries TRBV7-3 and TRBJ2-2; the D gene is possibly TRBD2 (6 bases). The sample taken for sequencing was peripheral blood. The TCR was taken from a human donor in a cohort sampled during active COVID-19. The CDR3 loop reads CASSRGYYTGELFF. The DNA of the CDR3 is TGTGCCAGCAGCCGGGGGTACTACACCGGGGAGCTGTTTTTT.